One sample yielded the 8 T cell receptor beta chains listed below, sequenced in a study of T cell clonality in common variable immunodeficiency. The table came from immunoSEQ multiplex PCR; TCRdb's copy has only in-frame clones and leaves some out. This table holds tens of thousands of clones with no singletons; the top ten claim more than 9%. The source material was peripheral blood mononuclear cells. Receptors were obtained from a person aged 18 to 75 in good health.

There are many counts of this clone. The sequence runs out 3 residues before the end of the CDR3; the remainder is reconstructed from the germline J gene. The chain joins TRBV5-1 to TRBJ2-1; TRBD2 aligns across 10 bases. Germline V gene lookup returns CDR1 SGHRS and CDR2 YFSETQ. The CDR3 is made up of 20 amino acids. The V and J ends lost 3 bases and 0 bases, in that order; junction bases with no gene match: 15. The CDR3 DNA, read in part, is TGCGCCAGCAGCTCGATGCCACTAGCGGGGCTGAAAAGCTCCTACAATGAG. Translating gives CASSSMPLAGLKSSYNE. The full CDR3 sequence reads CASSSMPLAGLKSSYNEQFF.

This clone was seen many times. Relative to the germline gene, one junction end is altered; a read error may explain this. The read ends 3 residues shy of where the CDR3 ends; the end is completed using the germline J gene. The chain employs TRBV4-2 and TRBJ2-2, with TRBD2 as a possible D gene (5 bases). Germline CDR1 LGHNA, CDR2 YNFKEQ. The CDR3 is made up of 14 amino acids. CDR3 region: CASSHSTRNGELFF. CDR3 DNA, as far as it was read: TGCGCCAGCAGCCACTCCACTAGAAACGGGGAG.

This clone was found many times. The read ends 3 residues before the CDR3 terminus; that terminus is restored from the germline J gene. The genes are TRBV14 and TRBJ2-2; D is uncertain. CDR1 and CDR2 from the germline V gene are SGHDN and FVKESK. Trimming stripped 4 bases from V and 5 bases from J, with 8 bases between. This CDR3 comprises 13 residues. This chain's CDR3 is CASSPYWTGELFF. The DNA read from the CDR3 is TGTGCCAGCAGCCCCTACTGGACCGGGGAG.

This clone was counted ten times or more. Read sequence stops 3 residues before the CDR3 end, and the germline J gene provides the missing end. The J gene is TRBJ1-2, the V gene TRBV13, with 7 bases aligning to TRBD1. Germline CDR1 reads PRHDT; CDR2 reads FYEKMQ (reference sequence). V lost 5 bases and J lost 1; bases outside the gene matches: 7. The CDR3 is made up of 15 amino acids. CDR3: CASSRWGQNNYGYTF. The CDR3 DNA, read in part, is TGTGCCAGCAGCAGGTGGGGACAGAATAACTATGGC.

This clone was counted at least ten times. The read terminates 3 residues before the CDR3 end, so the remaining end is supplied by the germline J gene. The gene calls are TRBV5-4 and TRBJ1-6; D not certain. Trimming left V 4 bases short and J 10 bases short, with 18 bases between. Germline-derived CDR1 and CDR2 are SGHNT and YYREEE (reference sequence). The CDR3 is 15 residues long. This chain's CDR3 is CASSPPAGEGSPLHF. The CDR3 DNA, read in part, is TGTGCCAGCAGCCCCCCAGCAGGCGAAGGGTCACCC.

This clone occurred many times. Read coverage stops 3 residues before the CDR3 terminus; the germline J gene supplies the remainder. This chain uses TRBV7-2 with TRBJ1-6, with 8 bases aligning to TRBD1. The germline V gene has CDR1 SGHTA and CDR2 FQGNSA. V lost 4 bases to trimming and J lost 7 bases; unmatched junction nucleotides: 3. The CDR3 loop spans 14 amino acids. Here the CDR3 reads CASSYDRGNSPLHF. The covered CDR3 bases are TGTGCCAGCAGCTACGACAGGGGCAATTCACCC. The entire variable domain, with the rest obtained from reference TRBV7-2 and TRBJ1-6, is as follows: GAGVSQSPSNKVTEKGKDVELRCDPISGHTALYWYRQSLGQGLEFLIYFQGNSAPDKSGLPSDRFSAERTGGSVSTLTIQRTQQEDSAVYLCASSYDRGNSPLHFGNGTRLTVT.

This clone was counted at least ten times. The read stops 3 residues short of the end of the CDR3; the missing end is completed from the germline J gene. This chain uses TRBV11-2 with TRBJ1-2, with 7 bases aligning to TRBD1. Unmatched junction bases numbered 9, after V lost 5 bases and J lost 3 bases. The CDR3 runs 15 residues. Germline V gene data show CDR1 as SGHAT and CDR2 as FQNNGV. Incomplete CDR3 DNA: TGTGCCAGCAGCCTCTGGGACAGTTTGTACTATGGC. Translating it yields CASSLWDSLYYG. The entire CDR3 sequence reads CASSLWDSLYYGYTF.

Ten or more counts support this clone. The read terminates 3 residues ahead of where the CDR3 ends, so the germline J gene completes it. The chain links TRBV20-1 to TRBJ2-1; 9 bases align to TRBD2. Germline lookup yields CDR1 DFQATT and CDR2 SNEGSKA (reference sequence). The CDR3 spans 14 residues. J was trimmed by 6 bases and V by 6 bases; bases with no gene match: 9. The CDR3 loop is CSARRGSGSNEQFF. CDR3 DNA (partial): TGCAGTGCGAGACGAGGTAGCGGGAGCAATGAG.